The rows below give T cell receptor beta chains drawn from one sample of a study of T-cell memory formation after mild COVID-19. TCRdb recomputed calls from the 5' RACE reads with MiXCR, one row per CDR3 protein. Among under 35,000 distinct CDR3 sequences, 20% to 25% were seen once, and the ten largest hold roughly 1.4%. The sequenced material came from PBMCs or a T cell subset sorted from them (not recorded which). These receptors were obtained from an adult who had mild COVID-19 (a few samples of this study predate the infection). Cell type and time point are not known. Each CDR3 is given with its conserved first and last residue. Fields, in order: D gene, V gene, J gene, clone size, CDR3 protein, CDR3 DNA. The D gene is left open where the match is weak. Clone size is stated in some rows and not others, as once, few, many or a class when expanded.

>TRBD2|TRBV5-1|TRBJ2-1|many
CASSQTSGGYNEQFF
TGCGCCAGCAGCCAGACTAGCGGGGGCTACAATGAGCAGTTCTTC
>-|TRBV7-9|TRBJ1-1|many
CASSLGRGGGTEAFF
TGTGCCAGCAGCCTAGGACGGGGAGGGGGCACTGAAGCTTTCTTT
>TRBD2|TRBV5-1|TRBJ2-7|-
CASSLFGTSGSRSYEQYF
TGCGCCAGCAGCTTGTTCGGGACTAGCGGGAGCCGCTCCTACGAGCAGTACTTC
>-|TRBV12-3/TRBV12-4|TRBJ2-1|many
CASSLDQGFNEQFF
TGTGCCAGCAGTCTGGACCAGGGGTTCAATGAGCAGTTCTTC
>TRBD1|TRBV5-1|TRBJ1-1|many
CASSLNLGGANTEAFF
TGCGCCAGCAGTCTGAACCTAGGGGGCGCGAACACTGAAGCTTTCTTT
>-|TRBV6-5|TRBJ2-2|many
CASSPPTRPTGELFF
TGTGCCAGCAGTCCGCCGACTAGGCCCACCGGGGAGCTGTTTTTT
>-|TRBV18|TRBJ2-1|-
CASSPYRASYNEQFF
TGTGCCAGCTCACCCTACAGGGCCTCCTACAATGAGCAGTTCTTC
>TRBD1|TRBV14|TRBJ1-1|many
CASSHYRGLGTEAFF
TGTGCCAGCAGCCACTACAGGGGGCTGGGCACTGAAGCTTTCTTT
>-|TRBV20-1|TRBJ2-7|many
CSAKGRPMAHEQYF
TGCAGTGCTAAGGGACGCCCTATGGCCCACGAGCAGTACTTC
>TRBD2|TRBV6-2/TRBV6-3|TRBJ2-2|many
CASSGRDSGELFF
TGTGCCAGCAGCGGGAGGGATAGCGGGGAGCTGTTTTTT
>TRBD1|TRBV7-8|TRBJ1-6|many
CASSLAAPGQGNSPLHF
TGTGCCAGCAGCTTAGCCGCTCCGGGACAGGGTAATTCACCCCTCCACTTT
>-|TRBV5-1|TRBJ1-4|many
CASSSGSGGEKLFF
TGCGCCAGCAGCTCCGGGAGTGGGGGAGAAAAACTGTTTTTT
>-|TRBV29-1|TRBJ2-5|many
CSVEEGRRIRYF
TGCAGCGTTGAAGAGGGGCGGCGCATCCGGTACTTC
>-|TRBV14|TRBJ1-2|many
CASNPSGSYGYTF
TGTGCCAGCAACCCCTCAGGGAGCTATGGCTACACCTTC